The 20 T cell receptor beta chains below all came from one sample that was sequenced in a study of blood T cell repertoires in COVID-19. TCRdb's table, derived via immunoSEQ multiplex PCR, lists solely in-frame clones and lacks some. The profile shows 130,000 to 150,000 clones, roughly 82% of them singletons. The sequenced sample consisted of peripheral blood. These receptors all stem from a human donor with acute or convalescent COVID-19. The donor label of this sample is uncertain.

The chain couples TRBV10-3 to TRBJ2-6, with D perhaps TRBD2 (5 bases). In germline, CDR1 is ENHRY, CDR2 SYGVKD. The CDR3 loop spans 15 amino acids. Deletions cut 3 bases from V and 2 bases from J, with 8 bases between. The CDR3 bases are TGTGCCATCAGTGAATTCGGGACTGGGGCCAACGTCCTGACTTTC. Protein product: CAISEFGTGANVLTF.

J is TRBJ1-6 and V is TRBV27, with 7 bases aligning to TRBD1. Looked up from germline, CDR1 is MNHEY and CDR2 is SMNVEV (reference sequence). V shed 6 bases, J shed 7 bases, and the junction held 6 bases outside the gene matches. The CDR3 has 14 residues. CDR3: CASRPGTANSPLHF. Written as DNA, the CDR3 is TGTGCCAGCAGACCGGGGACAGCCAATTCACCCCTCCACTTT.

The rearrangement joins TRBV29-1 to TRBJ1-4, with no clear D. This CDR3 region has 12 residues. Germline loops: CDR1 SQVTM, CDR2 ANQGSEA. V was clipped by 6 bases and J by 3 bases, with 8 bases between them. Here the CDR3 DNA reads TGCAGCGTAGCGGGAGCTAATGAAAAACTGTTTTTT. Translation: CSVAGANEKLFF.

CDR3 amino acids: CASSRDRAHEQYF. DNA for the CDR3: TGCGCCAGCAGTAGGGACAGGGCCCACGAGCAGTACTTC. The chain has TRBV10-1 and TRBJ2-7; 9 bases agree with TRBD1. The CDR3 loop spans 13 amino acids. V shed 5 bases and J 5 bases; nucleotides not matched to a gene: 4. Germline CDR1 reads WNHNN; CDR2 reads SYGVQD (reference sequence).

This clone was detected once. The chain employs TRBV5-5 and TRBJ1-5; 7 nucleotides line up with TRBD1. This CDR3 has 13 amino acids. The V segment lost 0 bases and the J segment 7 bases; nucleotides outside the gene matches: 1. Germline V gene lookup returns CDR1 SGHKS and CDR2 YYEKEE (reference sequence). Here the CDR3 reads CASSLEGAQPQHF. Here the CDR3 DNA reads TGTGCCAGCAGCTTGGAGGGGGCCCAGCCCCAGCATTTT.

The J gene is TRBJ1-5, the V gene TRBV4-1, with D possibly being TRBD1 (5 bases). Looked up from germline, CDR1 is MGHRA and CDR2 is YSYEKL. This CDR3 region has 14 residues. V lost 1 base and J 6 bases, leaving 10 bases between the germline ends. CDR3 loop: CASSQVGGSQPQHF. As DNA, the CDR3 is TGCGCCAGCAGCCAAGTCGGGGGTAGTCAGCCCCAGCATTTT.

The chain recombines TRBV10-3 with TRBJ1-2; D not certain. The germline V gene has CDR1 ENHRY and CDR2 SYGVKD. V lost 3 bases to trimming and J lost 6 bases, with 11 bases between them. This CDR3 region has 13 residues. Here the CDR3 reads CAISDQKWHGYTF. The CDR3 region has the DNA TGTGCCATCAGTGATCAGAAGTGGCATGGCTACACCTTC.

CDR3 protein: CASSHSKAASGNTIYF. The CDR3 nucleotides are TGTGCCAGCAGCCATTCTAAAGCCGCCTCTGGAAACACCATATATTTT. The chain is built from TRBV6-6 and TRBJ1-3; D ambiguous. Germline-derived CDR1 and CDR2 are MNHNY and SVGAGI (reference sequence). This CDR3 is built from 16 residues. V shed 6 bases and J shed 0 bases, with 15 bases lying between them.

The J gene is TRBJ1-6, the V gene TRBV5-6; D gene unclear. CDR1 SGHDT and CDR2 YYEEEE come from the germline V gene. The CDR3 runs to 14 residues. V was clipped by 4 bases and J by 8 bases, with 13 bases between them. Written as DNA, the CDR3 is TGTGCCAGCAGCGTCGGGATTATGGATTCACCCCTCCACTTT. Its translation: CASSVGIMDSPLHF.

The chain recombines TRBV7-9 with TRBJ1-2; D gene uncertain. The CDR3 is made up of 16 amino acids. With 2 bases removed from V and 8 bases from J, the gap between germline ends came to 21 bases. Germline V gene sequence: CDR1 SEHNR, CDR2 FQNEAQ (reference sequence). In DNA, the CDR3 is TGTGCCAGCAGCTTATCTATCGGGTCGAATCAAGTAGGCTACACCTTC. Its protein product is CASSLSIGSNQVGYTF.

The chain recombines TRBV30 with TRBJ1-2; no firm D call. CDR3 length: 13 residues. V was pared by 1 base and J by 8 bases, with 14 bases between. The germline gives CDR1 GTSNPN, CDR2 SVGIG (reference sequence). The CDR3: CAWSGQAPLGYTF. The CDR3, as DNA: TGTGCCTGGAGTGGGCAGGCTCCCCTCGGCTACACCTTC.

This rearrangement joins TRBV7-2 to TRBJ1-6, with TRBD1 as a possible D gene (5 bases). This CDR3 region has 15 residues. The germline gives CDR1 SGHTA, CDR2 FQGNSA. With 1 base removed from V and 9 bases from J, the gap between germline ends came to 13 bases. In DNA form, the CDR3 reads TGTGCCAGCAGCTTAGTAGGGGTGAGGAGTTCACCCCTCCACTTT. This encodes CASSLVGVRSSPLHF.

V and J are TRBV18 and TRBJ1-1, with D possibly matching TRBD1 (6 bases). Germline-derived CDR1 and CDR2 are KGHSH and LQKENI. V lost 3 bases and J 3 bases, leaving 8 bases between the germline ends. There are 13 residues in the CDR3. The CDR3 nucleotides are TGTGCCAGCTCACCGGCAGGGGACACTGAAGCTTTCTTT. It is translated as CASSPAGDTEAFF.

The chain has TRBV2 and TRBJ1-3, with D possibly TRBD1 on 6 matching bases. Between the trimmed V and J ends, which lost 6 bases and 5 bases, there was a span of 14 bases. The V gene's germline CDR1 is SNHLY and CDR2 FYNNEI. The CDR3 runs 14 residues. The CDR3 coding sequence is TGTGCCAGCAGAGGGTTACAGGGTCGAAACACCATATATTTT. It translates to CASRGLQGRNTIYF.

The chain uses TRBV19 and TRBJ2-1, with D possibly being TRBD1 (6 bases). Per germline, CDR1 LNHDA and CDR2 SQIVND (reference sequence). The CDR3 totals 16 residues. V lost 7 bases, J lost 0 bases, and 16 bases lay in between. Here the CDR3 reads CASNPDSIRSYNEQFF. CDR3 sequence (DNA): TGTGCCAGTAACCCGGACAGTATTCGCTCCTACAATGAGCAGTTCTTC.

The rearrangement uses TRBV18 and TRBJ1-2; D gene uncertain. Germline CDR1 and CDR2: KGHSH and LQKENI. V lost 3 bases and J 4 bases, leaving 9 bases between the germline ends. This CDR3 is 13 amino acids long. In DNA form, the CDR3 reads TGTGCCAGCTCACCTAGTACGGGCTATGGCTACACCTTC. Protein product: CASSPSTGYGYTF.

The V and J genes are TRBV3-1 (or the pseudogene TRBV3-2) and TRBJ2-7; a possible D gene is TRBD1 (6 bases). Trimming removed 8 bases from V and 2 bases from J, with 13 bases in between. Germline CDR1 LGHDT, CDR2 YNNKEL (reference sequence). This CDR3 has 13 residues. The CDR3 here is CASLDRSTYEQYF. CDR3 sequence (DNA): TGTGCCAGCCTGGACAGATCCACCTACGAGCAGTACTTC.

The gene calls are TRBV19 and TRBJ2-1; D is ambiguous. The CDR3 extends over 14 amino acids. The germline V gene encodes CDR1 LNHDA and CDR2 SQIVND (reference sequence). V was shortened by 3 bases and J by 6 bases, with 12 bases between the two germline ends. The CDR3 DNA reads TGTGCCAGTAGTATTGGATGGCAGGCCAATGAGCAGTTCTTC. The encoded protein is CASSIGWQANEQFF.

This chain links TRBV4-1 with TRBJ1-6; 8 bases agree with TRBD1. This CDR3 region has 16 residues. Per the germline V gene, CDR1 is MGHRA and CDR2 is YSYEKL. J gave up 7 bases and V 3 bases, and 8 bases lay outside the gene matches. The CDR3 region is CASSQTPGQGNSPLHF. The CDR3 DNA reads as TGCGCCAGCAGCCAGACTCCCGGACAGGGCAATTCACCCCTCCACTTT.

This clone came up once. The chain employs TRBV6-6 and TRBJ2-1, with 8 bases aligning to TRBD2. The length of the CDR3 is 15 residues. Losses at the gene ends were 7 bases for V and 7 bases for J; bases not matched to a gene: 12. Looked up from germline, CDR1 is MNHNY and CDR2 is SVGAGI (reference sequence). The CDR3 sequence: CASTNARGGRNEQFF. In DNA form, the CDR3 reads TGTGCCAGCACCAACGCCCGGGGGGGCCGGAATGAGCAGTTCTTC.